This TCR beta chain came from a study of blood T cells in healthy people across ages. Study conclusions and caveats: Higher diversity, along with more naive CD4+ cells, distinguished long-lived donors from aged donors.

Each sample provided at least 5.5 micrograms of extracted total RNA. CDR3 length equals 15 residues. Trimming removed 0 bases at V and 4 bases at J, with 13 bases between. A J-beta primer mix and a sample-barcoded 5' primer were used in a second PCR of about 7 to 12 cycles. Using its own MiXCR run on the 5' RACE reads, TCRdb lists one record per CDR3 protein. Among a few hundred thousand distinct CDR3 sequences, about 28% were seen once, and the ten largest hold 3% to 4.5%. About this clonotype itself: The antigen is unknown.

These same data were also listed under a study on T cells of mothers and their children. This second study notes: During the second PCR, the M1S primer introduced sample barcodes along with 2-4 random nucleotides. Maternal samples each gave over 9.5 million TCR beta CDR3 reads, and child samples several million each.

The sequenced material came from blood. The rearrangement joins TRBV12-3 or TRBV12-4 to TRBJ2-7; D uncertain. This receptor was taken from a boy younger than 10 in good health. As DNA, the CDR3 is TGTGCCAGCAGTTTAGCGGGTAGGGCAAAGTACGAGCAGTACTTC. Translated: CASSLAGRAKYEQYF.